These 3 T cell receptor beta chains share one sample of origin, sequenced in a study of blood T cell repertoires in COVID-19. Repertoires were generated with immunoSEQ multiplex PCR, while TCRdb's copy carries only in-frame clones and drops some. The repertoire holds about 57,000 clones, with more than 85% as singletons. Sequenced sample: peripheral blood. These receptor sequences come from a man aged 55-75 years with acute or convalescent COVID-19.

The table lists this clone with a few counts. The V and J genes are TRBV4-2 and TRBJ1-2, with D unclear. This CDR3 comprises 16 residues. Germline-derived CDR1 and CDR2 are LGHNA and YNFKEQ. The ends were cut back, 0 bases at V and 1 base at J, with 12 bases in the middle. CDR3 region: CASSQDLQFSNYGYTF. The CDR3 nucleotides are TGTGCCAGCAGCCAAGATTTACAGTTTAGTAACTATGGCTACACCTTC.

The chain is built from TRBV4-3 and TRBJ2-7; tentatively, D is TRBD1 (7 bases). The germline V gene encodes CDR1 LGHNA and CDR2 YSLEER. V was trimmed by 3 bases and J by 5 bases, leaving 17 bases between them. The CDR3 covers 15 residues. In DNA form, the CDR3 reads TGCGCCAGCAGCCACCAAGCGACAGGGAGGAACGAGCAGTACTTC. Translated: CASSHQATGRNEQYF.

CDR3 in amino acids: CASNQGGISDNSPLHF. The CDR3, as DNA: TGTGCCAGCAACCAGGGAGGCATTTCAGATAATTCACCCCTCCACTTT. V gene TRBV7-9 combines with J gene TRBJ1-6; possibly TRBD1 for D (5 bases). The CDR3 runs 16 residues. Trimming removed 7 bases at V and 5 bases at J, with 18 bases between. From germline, CDR1 is SEHNR and CDR2 FQNEAQ (reference sequence).